This passage covers 16 T cell receptor beta chains from one sample sequenced in a study of early T cells in non-severe SARS-CoV-2 infection. In TCRdb, the 5' RACE reads were re-called with MiXCR into one record per CDR3 protein. Of about 31,000 distinct CDR3 sequences in the sample, less than 7% are singletons; the top ten hold about 20%. The specimen sequenced was whole blood. These receptors originate from an adult who was a healthcare worker with PCR-confirmed SARS-CoV-2 infection or an uninfected control (not recorded which).

This clonotype occurred many times. This chain connects TRBV3-1 to TRBJ2-1; D ambiguous. Germline V gives CDR1 LGHDT, CDR2 YNNKEL (reference sequence). The CDR3 length is 14 residues. V was pared by 0 bases and J by 4 bases, with 7 bases between. CDR3 in DNA: TGTGCCAGCAGCCAAGATGGGCAGTACAATGAGCAGTTCTTC. It is translated as CASSQDGQYNEQFF.

This clonotype was seen many times. The rearrangement uses TRBV6-8 and TRBJ1-2; D not certain. V was pared by 2 bases and J by 0 bases, with 19 bases between. The CDR3 consists of 18 residues. The V gene's germline CDR1 is MNHGY and CDR2 SAAAGT. CDR3 protein: CASSYALPDSLANYGYTF. The CDR3 region has the DNA TGTGCCAGCAGTTACGCCCTACCCGACTCTTTAGCTAACTATGGCTACACCTTC.

There are many counts of this clonotype. J is TRBJ2-3 and V is TRBV7-2, with TRBD1 matching over 7 bases. With V trimmed by 5 bases and J by 1 base, 6 bases remained unmatched. From germline, CDR1 is SGHTA and CDR2 FQGNSA. CDR3 length equals 15 residues. CDR3 in DNA: TGTGCCAGCAGCCCATACGACAGGGGCACAGATACGCAGTATTTT. The encoded protein is CASSPYDRGTDTQYF.

This clonotype was observed a single time. This may be a read error, as it is one base from a much larger clone. The V and J genes are TRBV9 and TRBJ2-7; tentative D call: TRBD1 (5 bases). Trimming pared 0 bases from V and 2 bases from J, leaving 15 bases between. Germline V lookup: CDR1 SGDLS, CDR2 YYNGEE. The CDR3 loop spans 16 amino acids. CDR3 DNA sequence: TGTGCCAGCAGCGTAGAAGGGGCGAGCAGAGCCTACGAGCAGTACTTC. It is translated as CASSVEGASRAYEQYF.

V and J are TRBV12-3 or TRBV12-4 and TRBJ1-1, with D possibly being TRBD1 (5 bases). The V end lost 2 bases, the J end lost 3 bases, and 10 bases lay between the germline ends. The CDR3 is 14 amino acids. The CDR3 sequence: CASSLNRDHTEAFF. The CDR3 DNA reads TGTGCCAGCAGTTTAAATAGGGACCACACTGAAGCTTTCTTT.

V is TRBV5-1 and J is TRBJ1-1; D call uncertain. CDR3 length: 13 amino acids. V was shortened by 1 base and J by 1 base, with 5 bases between the two germline ends. CDR1 is SGHRS and CDR2 is YFSETQ in the germline V gene. CDR3 region: CASSLFPNTEAFF. The CDR3 DNA reads as TGCGCCAGCAGCTTGTTCCCGAACACTGAAGCTTTCTTT.

This clonotype was observed at least ten times. The chain uses TRBV10-3 and TRBJ2-3; 7 bases map to TRBD2. J lost 0 bases, V lost 4 bases, and 4 bases had no gene match. This CDR3 region has 15 residues. From germline, CDR1 is ENHRY and CDR2 SYGVKD. CDR3 in DNA: TGTGCCATCAGTGGAGGAGCGGGGAGCACAGATACGCAGTATTTT. This gives the protein CAISGGAGSTDTQYF.

This clonotype showed up many times. The chain uses TRBV18 and TRBJ2-7; 7 nucleotides line up with TRBD1. CDR3 length: 13 residues. The germline gives CDR1 KGHSH, CDR2 LQKENI. J was trimmed by 5 bases and V by 4 bases; bases with no gene match: 5. CDR3 nucleotides: TGTGCCAGCTCACTGGACAGGAGGCACGAGCAGTACTTC. Translating gives CASSLDRRHEQYF.

This clonotype has more than one count but fewer than ten. J is TRBJ2-3 and V is TRBV5-1; TRBD1 matches 9 bases. The CDR3 runs to 15 residues. Trimming removed 8 bases from V and 3 bases from J; junction bases left unmatched: 10. Per the germline V gene, CDR1 is SGHRS and CDR2 is YFSETQ. DNA of the CDR3: TGCGCCAGTTCCGTACAGGGGGCTTATACAGATACGCAGTATTTT. Translating gives CASSVQGAYTDTQYF. Based on the CDR3 plus reference TRBV5-1 and TRBJ2-3, the full variable domain is KAGVTQTPRYLIKTRGQQVTLSCSPISGHRSVSWYQQTPGQGLQFLFEYFSETQRNKGNFPGRFSGRQFSNSRSEMNVSTLELGDSALYLCASSVQGAYTDTQYFGPGTRLTVL.

This clonotype was seen at least ten times. This rearrangement joins TRBV7-2 to TRBJ2-2; no clear D gene. This CDR3 spans 16 amino acids. Trimming took 1 base from V and 0 from J, leaving 9 bases between them. The germline CDR1 and CDR2 sequences are SGHTA and FQGNSA. CDR3 region: CASSLERVPNTGELFF. For the CDR3, the DNA is TGTGCCAGCAGCTTAGAAAGAGTTCCGAACACCGGGGAGCTGTTTTTT.

There are many counts of this clonotype. The chain combines TRBV7-9 with TRBJ2-5; 9 nucleotides line up with TRBD2. Germline V CDR1 and CDR2: SEHNR, FQNEAQ (reference sequence). The CDR3 sequence is 14 residues long. V shed 4 bases and J 5 bases; nucleotides not matched to a gene: 5. CDR3 bases: TGTGCCAGCAGCTACCAGCGGGGGGTGGAGACCCAGTACTTC. This encodes CASSYQRGVETQYF.

There are a few counts of this clonotype. This chain uses TRBV19 with TRBJ2-1, with D tentatively TRBD2 (5 bases). V dropped 3 bases and J dropped 6 bases, with 21 bases sitting between them. The germline gives CDR1 LNHDA, CDR2 SQIVND (reference sequence). This CDR3 is 17 amino acids long. The CDR3, as DNA: TGTGCCAGTAGTATCCGTTCCAGCGGTCGCCGAAGCAATGAGCAGTTCTTC. Its protein product is CASSIRSSGRRSNEQFF.

This chain joins TRBV18 and TRBJ1-6; no clear D. This CDR3 comprises 17 residues. V was pared by 3 bases and J by 10 bases, with 22 bases between. Germline V gene data show CDR1 as KGHSH and CDR2 as LQKENI. The CDR3 nucleotides are TGTGCCAGCTCACCGGATCGGGCAGGAGGAGGGTGGTCACCCCTCCACTTT. Its translation is CASSPDRAGGGWSPLHF.

The table lists this clonotype with many counts. The V and J genes are TRBV5-1 and TRBJ1-2, with a tentative D call TRBD1 (6 bases). The V gene's germline CDR1 is SGHRS and CDR2 YFSETQ. There are 14 residues in the CDR3. With 2 bases removed from V and 3 bases from J, the gap between germline ends came to 11 bases. CDR3 nucleotides: TGCGCCAGCAGCTTAGAGGGGGGATACTATGGCTACACCTTC. It codes for CASSLEGGYYGYTF.

This clonotype was counted many times. The chain uses TRBV5-1 and TRBJ2-7; 9 positions agree with TRBD1. There are 14 residues in the CDR3. Unmatched junction bases numbered 3, after V lost 3 bases and J lost 2 bases. The germline CDR1 and CDR2 sequences are SGHRS and YFSETQ. The DNA for the CDR3 is TGCGCCAGCAGCTCGGGACAGGGCACCTACGAGCAGTACTTC. Translation: CASSSGQGTYEQYF.

This clonotype showed up just a few times. V usage is TRBV7-8 and J usage is TRBJ2-5, with D maybe TRBD1 (5 bases). Trimming stripped 1 base from V and 0 bases from J, with 9 bases between. CDR1 and CDR2 (germline): SGHVS, FQNEAQ. This CDR3 spans 15 amino acids. The CDR3 DNA sequence: TGTGCCAGCAGCTTAGAGACAGAGAACCAAGAGACCCAGTACTTC. It yields the protein CASSLETENQETQYF.